Each of the 21 T cell receptor beta chains below was sequenced from the same sample in a study of blood T cell repertoires in COVID-19. Using immunoSEQ multiplex PCR, the repertoire was profiled, and TCRdb retains in-frame clones only, with some absent. The data contain approximately 120,000 clones, 83% of them singletons. Sequencing input: PBMCs or T cells enriched from blood (not recorded which). The receptor source for this set is a man aged 25 to 45 who had recovered from COVID-19.

This chain links TRBV27 with TRBJ2-1; D ambiguous. V was pared by 1 base and J by 0 bases, with 10 bases between. The CDR3 has 16 amino acids. Germline lookup yields CDR1 MNHEY and CDR2 SMNVEV (reference sequence). This chain's CDR3 is CASSLYAASSYNEQFF. CDR3 DNA: TGTGCCAGCAGTTTATATGCGGCGAGCTCCTACAATGAGCAGTTCTTC.

The chain links TRBV27 to TRBJ1-6, with a possible D match to TRBD1 (5 bases). Germline CDR1 is MNHEY and CDR2 is SMNVEV (reference sequence). The CDR3 extends over 13 amino acids. The germline V and J ends were trimmed by 5 bases and 9 bases, with 11 bases remaining between them. The CDR3 spells CASSLRTSSPLHF. The CDR3 region has the DNA TGTGCCAGCAGTCTACGGACAAGTTCACCCCTCCACTTT.

In nucleotides, the CDR3 is TGTGCCAGCAGTGCCCGACAGGGAGGAAGGACAGATACGCAGTATTTT. It is translated as CASSARQGGRTDTQYF. The rearrangement uses TRBV6-1 and TRBJ2-3; D perhaps matches TRBD1 (7 bases). CDR3 length: 16 residues. Germline V gene sequence: CDR1 MNHNS, CDR2 SASEGT. Trimming cost V 4 bases and J 3 bases, with 17 bases left between them.

This clone has more than one count but fewer than ten. V usage is TRBV2 and J usage is TRBJ1-1; D may be TRBD1 (6 bases). V was pared by 10 bases and J by 0 bases, with 12 bases between. CDR3 length: 13 residues. Germline V gene data show CDR1 as SNHLY and CDR2 as FYNNEI. Written as DNA, the CDR3 is TGTGCCACCAGGACAGAGGTGAACACTGAAGCTTTCTTT. This encodes CATRTEVNTEAFF.

J is TRBJ1-4 and V is TRBV4-1; 7 nucleotides align to TRBD1. The CDR3 has 13 residues. Per germline, CDR1 MGHRA and CDR2 YSYEKL. V was clipped by 5 bases and J by 6 bases; unmatched bases: 3. The CDR3 sequence: CASSGQDYEKLFF. The CDR3 DNA follows: TGCGCCAGCAGCGGACAGGATTATGAAAAACTGTTTTTT.

The V gene is TRBV15, the J gene TRBJ2-1, with 7 nucleotides matching TRBD1. The CDR3 covers 16 residues. Germline-derived CDR1 and CDR2 are LNHNV and YYDKDF (reference sequence). The junction had 4 bases not matched to a gene; V was cut back by 2 bases and J by 0 bases. The CDR3 nucleotides are TGTGCCACCAGCAGAAAGGGGGCTAGCTCCTACAATGAGCAGTTCTTC. Its translation is CATSRKGASSYNEQFF.

The rearrangement joins TRBV20-1 to TRBJ1-4, with D possibly TRBD1 on 5 matching bases. Trimming removed 3 bases from V and 8 bases from J, with 16 bases in between. CDR3 length: 14 residues. Germline CDR1 and CDR2: DFQATT and SNEGSKA (reference sequence). CDR3 in amino acids: CSASGASEGEKLFF. In DNA form, the CDR3 reads TGCAGTGCTAGTGGGGCCTCGGAGGGGGAAAAACTGTTTTTT.

This rearrangement joins TRBV7-8 to TRBJ2-5; the match to TRBD1 covers 9 bases. CDR3 length: 16 residues. The V gene end was trimmed by 2 bases and the J gene end by 4 bases; junction bases not matched to a gene: 8. CDR1 and CDR2 from the germline V gene are SGHVS and FQNEAQ. CDR3 coding DNA: TGTGCCAGCAGCTTACCGGCTGGGGACAGGGCAGAGACCCAGTACTTC. This codes for CASSLPAGDRAETQYF.

The chain has TRBV5-6 and TRBJ2-3, with D tentatively TRBD1 (5 bases). Germline V lookup: CDR1 SGHDT, CDR2 YYEEEE. V lost 2 bases and J lost 3, with 10 bases in between. The CDR3 contains 14 residues. The CDR3 region has the DNA TGTGCCAGCAGCTTCAGGGCTGGAACAGATACGCAGTATTTT. It specifies CASSFRAGTDTQYF.

This chain connects TRBV19 to TRBJ2-2; 8 positions match TRBD2. V lost 3 bases and J lost 1; bases outside the gene matches: 4. Germline CDR1 LNHDA, CDR2 SQIVND (reference sequence). The CDR3 totals 16 residues. The CDR3 DNA is TGTGCCAGTAGTATTGGGCTAGCGGGGAACACCGGGGAGCTGTTTTTT. This codes for CASSIGLAGNTGELFF.

This clone turned up a few times. V usage is TRBV19 and J usage is TRBJ1-4; D is perhaps TRBD1 (6 bases). Trimming took off 7 bases at V and 8 bases at J, with 20 bases between the two ends. The CDR3 loop spans 15 amino acids. Germline values: CDR1 LNHDA, CDR2 SQIVND (reference sequence). The CDR3 region is CASISRTAVGEKLFF. CDR3 nucleotide sequence: TGTGCCAGTATATCGCGGACAGCGGTAGGGGAAAAACTGTTTTTT.

The V call is TRBV7-6, the J call TRBJ2-5, with D possibly TRBD1 on 6 matching bases. This CDR3 comprises 15 residues. V was clipped by 0 bases and J by 5 bases, with 13 bases between them. CDR1 and CDR2 (germline): SGHVS, FNYEAQ. CDR3 residues: CASSLASGDRETQYF. The CDR3 DNA follows: TGTGCCAGCAGCTTAGCTTCAGGGGACCGGGAGACCCAGTACTTC. Full variable domain (outside the CDR3, taken from reference TRBV7-6 and TRBJ2-5): GAGVSQSPRYKVTKRGQDVALRCDPISGHVSLYWYRQALGQGPEFLTYFNYEAQQDKSGLPNDRFSAERPEGSISTLTIQRTEQRDSAMYRCASSLASGDRETQYFGPGTRLLVL.

The rearrangement uses TRBV7-2 and TRBJ2-1; D is unresolved. In germline, CDR1 is SGHTA, CDR2 FQGNSA. The V gene lost 7 bases and the J gene lost 10 bases, with 11 bases spanning the gap. CDR3 size: 11 residues. CDR3 bases: TGTGCCAGCACCACGCGAAGCGAGCAGTTCTTC. Amino acids: CASTTRSEQFF.

This chain links TRBV6-5 with TRBJ1-6; TRBD1 agrees at 9 bases. This CDR3 has 15 amino acids. The ends lost 6 bases at V and 10 bases at J; junction bases unmatched: 10. In germline, CDR1 is MNHEY, CDR2 SVGAGI. CDR3 sequence: CASSRSGQGGSPLHF. In DNA, the CDR3 is TGTGCCAGCAGCCGCTCGGGACAGGGCGGATCACCCCTCCACTTT.

This chain joins TRBV19 and TRBJ2-7; 8 nucleotides line up with TRBD2. This CDR3 contains 19 residues. CDR1 and CDR2 (germline): LNHDA, SQIVND (reference sequence). V lost 9 bases, J lost 4 bases, and 26 bases stayed unmatched. This CDR3 reads CASSPLLQGWREVGYEQYF. The CDR3 DNA is TGTGCCAGCTCTCCCCTCTTACAGGGATGGCGGGAGGTGGGATACGAGCAGTACTTC.

The chain couples TRBV7-9 to TRBJ2-2, with 9 bases aligning to TRBD2. CDR3 length equals 16 residues. V shed 0 bases and J 6 bases; nucleotides not matched to a gene: 5. Germline lookup yields CDR1 SEHNR and CDR2 FQNEAQ (reference sequence). The CDR3 loop reads CASSLASGGSPGELFF. As DNA, the CDR3 is TGTGCCAGCAGCTTAGCCAGCGGGGGGAGCCCCGGGGAGCTGTTTTTT.

The rearrangement joins TRBV9 to TRBJ1-2; D uncertain. Germline V gene lookup returns CDR1 SGDLS and CDR2 YYNGEE. The CDR3 length is 11 residues. V was pared by 4 bases and J by 6 bases, with 7 bases between. CDR3 region: CASSPSDGYTF. The DNA for the CDR3 is TGTGCCAGCAGCCCGTCAGATGGCTACACCTTC.

V and J are TRBV21-1 and TRBJ2-7; TRBD1 is taken as the D call from the table, unchecked against the DNA. TRBV21-1 is deemed a pseudogene. The CDR3 runs 15 residues. The CDR3, as DNA: TGTGCCAGCAGCTCCCGGGACAGGGGGCACTACGAGCAGTACGTC. Its translation: CASSSRDRGHYEQYV.

The table lists this clone with a few counts. The rearrangement uses TRBV27 and TRBJ1-2, with a tentative D call TRBD1 (6 bases). The V end lost 7 bases, the J end lost 5 bases, and 32 bases lay between the germline ends. Germline-derived CDR1 and CDR2 are MNHEY and SMNVEV (reference sequence). The CDR3 is 19 amino acids. The CDR3 protein is CASTLRNPRQASTLYGYTF. In DNA form, the CDR3 reads TGTGCCAGCACCCTAAGGAATCCCAGACAGGCTTCTACGCTATATGGCTACACCTTC.

The chain employs TRBV6-1 and TRBJ2-7; 8 bases match TRBD2. V was pared by 3 bases and J by 0 bases, with 7 bases of the junction left unmatched. The CDR3 extends over 16 amino acids. From germline, CDR1 is MNHNS and CDR2 SASEGT. CDR3: CASSDPRSGGSYEQYV. The CDR3 DNA sequence: TGTGCCAGCAGTGACCCGAGGAGCGGGGGCTCCTACGAGCAGTACGTC.

The rearrangement joins TRBV18 to TRBJ2-7; D unclear. Deletions cut 6 bases from V and 3 bases from J, with 6 bases between. The germline V gene encodes CDR1 KGHSH and CDR2 LQKENI. The CDR3 runs to 11 residues. The CDR3 bases are TGTGCCAGCTCCCAATTCTACGAGCAGTACTTC. Protein sequence: CASSQFYEQYF.